The 31 T cell receptor beta chains reported below all come from one sample, sequenced in a study of spatial heterogeneity in lung cancer. TCRdb passed the 5' RACE reads through MiXCR, listing each CDR3 protein once. This table has 39,000 or so distinct CDR3 sequences, around 3.1% appearing once. The time point: sample taken at primary tumor resection. Here the sequenced sample was normal lung tissue next to the tumor, taken at surgery. Receptor source: a male donor with early-stage non-small cell lung cancer.

The chain combines TRBV11-2 with TRBJ1-3; D is unresolved. The CDR3 spans 14 residues. V was shortened by 6 bases and J by 1 base, with 10 bases between the two germline ends. Per germline, CDR1 SGHAT and CDR2 FQNNGV. The CDR3 here is CASSFIESGNTIYF. As DNA, the CDR3 is TGTGCCAGCAGTTTTATTGAGTCTGGAAACACCATATATTTT.

This clonotype was detected many times. The V and J genes are TRBV29-1 and TRBJ1-2, with 7 bases fitting TRBD1. Germline V CDR1 and CDR2: SQVTM, ANQGSEA. Trimming took 4 bases from V and 0 from J; bases not matched to a gene: 2. CDR3 length: 13 residues. CDR3 amino acids: CSVGQGTNYGYTF. The CDR3 region has the DNA TGCAGCGTTGGACAGGGAACTAACTATGGCTACACCTTC.

At least ten counts were recorded for this clonotype. The chain uses TRBV29-1 and TRBJ2-1; weak D call: TRBD1 (5 bases). CDR1 and CDR2 (germline): SQVTM, ANQGSEA. The CDR3 has 13 amino acids. The CDR3 region is CTTDKAGGNEQFF. The CDR3 DNA follows: TGCACCACGGACAAGGCCGGTGGGAATGAGCAGTTCTTC.

Concerning this clonotype: A read error may be the cause here, since a much bigger clone is one base away. The J gene is TRBJ2-7, the V gene TRBV18; weak D call: TRBD1 (5 bases). Deletions cut 6 bases from V and 8 bases from J, with 14 bases between. The CDR3 runs to 12 residues. From germline, CDR1 is KGHSH and CDR2 LQKENI. This CDR3 is CASSEQGYKQYF. The CDR3 DNA reads TGTGCCAGCTCGGAGCAGGGTTACAAGCAGTACTTC.

The rearrangement uses TRBV23-1 and TRBJ1-5; D might be TRBD1 (5 bases). TRBV23-1 is noted as an ORF with a role that remains uncertain. CDR3 length: 16 amino acids. V was trimmed by 4 bases and J by 7 bases, leaving 20 bases between them. The CDR3 DNA is TGCGCCAGCAGTCCTACTCCGGGGGAGGGTGGCCAGCCCCAGCATTTT. It translates to CASSPTPGEGGQPQHF.

Concerning this clonotype: It may be a read error: a sequence one base away is much more abundant. V is TRBV29-1 and J is TRBJ1-4, with D unclear. The CDR3 consists of 11 residues. The germline V and J ends were trimmed by 4 bases and 7 bases, with 7 bases remaining between them. Germline V gene data show CDR1 as SQVTM and CDR2 as ANQGSEA. CDR3 bases: TGCAGCGTTGGAGTCGGTGAAAAACTGTTTTTT. This gives the protein CSVGVGEKLFF.

This clonotype was recorded at least ten times. This chain links TRBV9 with TRBJ2-7; TRBD1 matches at 7 bases. The CDR3 is made up of 14 amino acids. In germline, CDR1 is SGDLS, CDR2 YYNGEE. With V trimmed by 3 bases and J by 3 bases, 6 bases remained unmatched. The CDR3 is CASSAPGQIYEQYF. The CDR3 DNA follows: TGTGCCAGCAGCGCCCCGGGACAGATCTACGAGCAGTACTTC. Complete variable domain (other parts from reference TRBV9 and TRBJ2-7): DSGVTQTPKHLITATGQRVTLRCSPRSGDLSVYWYQQSLDQGLQFLIQYYNGEERAKGNILERFSAQQFPDLHSELNLSSLELGDSALYFCASSAPGQIYEQYFGPGTRLTVT.

There are many counts of this clonotype. The genes are TRBV6-2 or TRBV6-3 and TRBJ2-3; 7 positions match TRBD2. Germline CDR1 reads MNHEY; CDR2 reads SVGEGT. This CDR3 has 15 amino acids. The V and J ends lost 7 bases and 0 bases, in that order; junction bases with no gene match: 7. The CDR3 sequence: CASKIAGESTDTQYF. The CDR3 coding sequence is TGTGCCAGCAAGATTGCGGGGGAGAGCACAGATACGCAGTATTTT.

This clonotype was observed at least ten times. V is TRBV4-1 and J is TRBJ2-1; no clear D. The CDR3 totals 13 residues. Per the germline V gene, CDR1 is MGHRA and CDR2 is YSYEKL. V lost 4 bases and J lost 4, with 8 bases in between. The CDR3: CASSPGQYNEQFF. In DNA form, the CDR3 reads TGCGCCAGCAGCCCGGGTCAGTACAATGAGCAGTTCTTC.

This clonotype showed up many times. The chain combines TRBV12-3 or TRBV12-4 with TRBJ2-3; D unclear. This CDR3 contains 15 residues. V lost 3 bases to trimming and J lost 2 bases, with 12 bases between them. CDR3 nucleotides: TGTGCCAGCAGTTTGCGATCGTCGGTCACAGATACGCAGTATTTT. The encoded protein is CASSLRSSVTDTQYF.

This clonotype is termed large. The chain links TRBV7-3 to TRBJ2-1; D ambiguous. Germline V gene lookup returns CDR1 SGHTA and CDR2 FQGTGA. The V and J ends lost 2 bases and 4 bases respectively, with 12 bases between them. This CDR3 contains 15 residues. The DNA of the CDR3 is TGTGCCAGCAGCTTAGCCATCGCGAAATACAATGAGCAGTTCTTC. Translation gives CASSLAIAKYNEQFF.

V is TRBV3-1 and J is TRBJ1-1; D unclear. Between the trimmed V and J ends, which lost 3 bases and 5 bases, there was a span of 13 bases. The germline gives CDR1 LGHDT, CDR2 YNNKEL (reference sequence). The CDR3 covers 14 residues. This CDR3 is CASSQDDMGTEAFF. The DNA for the CDR3 is TGTGCCAGCAGCCAGGACGACATGGGGACTGAAGCTTTCTTT.

This clonotype was detected many times. The CDR3 loop reads CASSHLIASSSYNSPLHF. Written as DNA, the CDR3 is TGCGCCAGCAGCCACCTAATCGCGTCGAGCTCCTATAATTCACCCCTCCACTTT. The rearrangement links TRBV4-1 to TRBJ1-6; no clear D gene. V dropped 3 bases and J dropped 0 bases, with 15 bases sitting between them. Germline V lookup: CDR1 MGHRA, CDR2 YSYEKL. This CDR3 is 18 amino acids long.

This clonotype came up many times. The V and J genes are TRBV7-2 and TRBJ1-5; a weak D match, TRBD1 (5 bases). Germline loops: CDR1 SGHTA, CDR2 FQGNSA. V dropped 6 bases and J dropped 0 bases, with 9 bases sitting between them. The CDR3 extends over 14 amino acids. Here the CDR3 reads CASSSGFSNQPQHF. The DNA of the CDR3 is TGTGCCAGCAGTTCAGGGTTTAGCAATCAGCCCCAGCATTTT.

In its sample, this clonotype was seen a few times. The rearrangement uses TRBV6-2 or TRBV6-3 and TRBJ2-5; D may be TRBD2 (6 bases). The germline V gene encodes CDR1 MNHEY and CDR2 SVGEGT. Trimming left V 7 bases short and J 5 bases short, with 14 bases between. The CDR3 has 13 residues. The CDR3 region is CASTRQGGETQYF. The CDR3 bases are TGTGCCAGCACAAGGCAGGGAGGTGAGACCCAGTACTTC.

In its sample, this clonotype was seen many times. V gene TRBV7-2 combines with J gene TRBJ2-5, with a weak D call TRBD2 (6 bases). With 0 bases removed from V and 0 bases from J, the gap between germline ends came to 8 bases. Germline V gives CDR1 SGHTA, CDR2 FQGNSA. The CDR3 length is 15 residues. CDR3 nucleotides: TGTGCCAGCAGCTTAGCCGGGACTTACCAAGAGACCCAGTACTTC. This sequence encodes CASSLAGTYQETQYF. The whole variable domain, remainder taken from reference TRBV7-2 and TRBJ2-5, is GAGVSQSPSNKVTEKGKDVELRCDPISGHTALYWYRQSLGQGLEFLIYFQGNSAPDKSGLPSDRFSAERTGGSVSTLTIQRTQQEDSAVYLCASSLAGTYQETQYFGPGTRLLVL.

The sample holds many counts of this clonotype. CDR3 nucleotides: TGTGCCAGCAGGTCACTCGTCTCGGACAGGGGGTCTTTAAACCCTTCCTACGAGCAGTACTTC. Residues: CASRSLVSDRGSLNPSYEQYF. The gene calls are TRBV28 and TRBJ2-7; 10 bases fit TRBD1. Germline V gene data show CDR1 as MDHEN and CDR2 as SYDVKM. The CDR3 is 21 amino acids. Unmatched junction bases numbered 24, after V lost 6 bases and J lost 1 base.

This clonotype was detected many times. This rearrangement joins TRBV20-1 to TRBJ2-1; the D is unclear. CDR1 and CDR2 from the germline V gene are DFQATT and SNEGSKA (reference sequence). The V gene lost 2 bases and the J gene lost 5 bases, with 7 bases spanning the gap. The length of the CDR3 is 12 residues. The CDR3 region has the DNA TGCAGTGCTAGACCCGGAAACAATGAGCAGTTCTTC. Translation gives CSARPGNNEQFF.

This clonotype was picked up many times. This sequence joins TRBV11-2 and TRBJ2-7; D is undetermined. The CDR3 totals 12 residues. Germline values: CDR1 SGHAT, CDR2 FQNNGV. CDR3 nucleotide sequence: TGTGCCAGCAGCTTAGAAGGCGCAGCGCCGTCTGTC. This codes for CASSLEGAAPSV.

In this sample, this clonotype turned up many times. The chain couples TRBV10-3 to TRBJ2-7; D is perhaps TRBD1 (8 bases). This CDR3 spans 14 amino acids. V was shortened by 6 bases and J by 1 base, with 13 bases between the two germline ends. Germline lookup yields CDR1 ENHRY and CDR2 SYGVKD. CDR3 sequence (DNA): TGTGCCATCAGAAGCGGGACAGGTTCCTACGAGCAGTACTTC. The encoded protein is CAIRSGTGSYEQYF.

In its sample, this clonotype was seen many times. The V gene is TRBV3-1, the J gene TRBJ2-1, with 10 nucleotides matching TRBD2. Germline V gene sequence: CDR1 LGHDT, CDR2 YNNKEL (reference sequence). The CDR3 runs to 16 residues. J was trimmed by 3 bases and V by 1 base; bases with no gene match: 3. DNA of the CDR3: TGTGCCAGCAGCCAAGTACTAGCGGGGTACTACAATGAGCAGTTCTTC. This translates into CASSQVLAGYYNEQFF.

This clonotype was recorded many times. CDR3 loop: CASSFLRRQNTEAFF. Written as DNA, the CDR3 is TGTGCCAGCAGTTTCCTTCGGAGGCAAAACACTGAAGCTTTCTTT. The rearrangement links TRBV28 to TRBJ1-1; D unclear. Germline CDR1 and CDR2: MDHEN and SYDVKM. The CDR3 spans 15 residues. V was pared by 3 bases and J by 2 bases, with 13 bases between.

This clonotype appeared many times. The chain has TRBV5-1 and TRBJ1-3; D is ambiguous. CDR1 is SGHRS and CDR2 is YFSETQ in the germline V gene. The V gene lost 1 base and the J gene lost 2 bases, with 13 bases spanning the gap. This CDR3 has 16 residues. CDR3 sequence: CASSLTAGDAGNTIYF. CDR3 nucleotides: TGCGCCAGCAGCTTGACAGCGGGCGACGCTGGAAACACCATATATTTT.

This clonotype was seen at least ten times. The CDR3 loop is CASSPRPAGGNTGELFF. The DNA for the CDR3 is TGTGCCAGCAGCCCCCGGCCAGCGGGGGGTAACACCGGGGAGCTGTTTTTT. The chain couples TRBV7-6 to TRBJ2-2; the match to TRBD2 covers 9 bases. V was pared by 5 bases and J by 2 bases, with 9 bases of the junction left unmatched. The CDR3 extends over 17 amino acids. The germline V gene encodes CDR1 SGHVS and CDR2 FNYEAQ.

This clonotype has only one observation. Being one base from a much bigger clone, this may be a read error. The chain couples TRBV6-6 to TRBJ1-3, with no clear D. Between the trimmed V and J ends, which lost 7 bases and 11 bases, there was a span of 12 bases. This CDR3 contains 11 residues. Germline lookup yields CDR1 MNHNY and CDR2 SVGAGI (reference sequence). Here the CDR3 reads CASTGGLSIYF. The CDR3 DNA sequence: TGTGCCAGCACAGGCGGGTTATCCATATATTTT.

This clonotype was recorded many times. V is TRBV12-3 or TRBV12-4 and J is TRBJ1-1; D call uncertain. The CDR3 is 13 residues long. The germline V and J ends were trimmed by 2 bases and 1 base, with 5 bases remaining between them. The DNA of the CDR3 is TGTGCCAGCAGTTTACCACAGAACACTGAAGCTTTCTTT. Encoded protein: CASSLPQNTEAFF.

This clonotype appeared many times. The CDR3 protein is CASRYGPAEQYF. As DNA, the CDR3 is TGTGCCAGCAGGTACGGCCCGGCCGAGCAGTACTTC. V and J are TRBV2 and TRBJ2-7, with D uncertain. CDR1 and CDR2 (germline): SNHLY, FYNNEI. The CDR3 extends over 12 amino acids. Deletions cut 6 bases from V and 6 bases from J, with 12 bases between.

This clonotype was seen repeatedly, ten times or more. The chain has TRBV20-1 and TRBJ2-7, with 11 bases fitting TRBD2. The CDR3 has 15 residues. Trimming took 4 bases from V and 1 from J; bases not matched to a gene: 6. Per the germline V gene, CDR1 is DFQATT and CDR2 is SNEGSKA (reference sequence). The CDR3, as DNA: TGCAGTGCTACCCCACTAGCGGGAGTGTCCTACGAGCAGTACTTC. Amino acids: CSATPLAGVSYEQYF.

This sequence joins TRBV28 and TRBJ1-1, with D perhaps matching TRBD1 (5 bases). Trimming took 6 bases from V and 0 from J, leaving 14 bases between them. The germline gives CDR1 MDHEN, CDR2 SYDVKM. CDR3 size: 15 residues. The chain's CDR3 is CASRSPTVMNTEAFF. CDR3 in DNA: TGTGCCAGCAGATCCCCGACAGTAATGAACACTGAAGCTTTCTTT.

This clonotype was counted ten times or more. The chain recombines TRBV3-1 with TRBJ2-4; 7 nucleotides align to TRBD1. Trimming at V came to 5 bases and at J to 5 bases, leaving 6 bases not matched to a gene. This CDR3 is built from 14 residues. CDR1 LGHDT and CDR2 YNNKEL come from the germline V gene (reference sequence). Here the CDR3 reads CASSSHDRENIQYF. In DNA, the CDR3 is TGTGCCAGCAGCTCCCACGACAGGGAAAACATTCAGTACTTC.

This clonotype was recorded a few times. J is TRBJ2-4 and V is TRBV7-3; TRBD2 agrees at 8 bases. J lost 6 bases, V lost 4 bases, and 11 bases had no gene match. This CDR3 contains 16 residues. CDR1 and CDR2 from the germline V gene are SGHTA and FQGTGA. CDR3 coding DNA: TGTGCCAGCAGCTCCCCGGGGGGGGGCGGAAGAAACATTCAGTACTTC. This gives the protein CASSSPGGGGRNIQYF.